One and the same sample provided the 20 T cell receptor beta chains below, sequenced in a study of human T cells and chemical hapten exposure. Time point of the sample: patch test 2, 6 weeks after DPC sensitization. Regarding treatment: therapeutic diphenylcyclopropenone sensitization with weekly scalp DPC. TCRdb itself ran the RACE reads through MiXCR, one entry per CDR3 protein. This table has 35,000 to 45,000 distinct CDR3 sequences, around 8.9% appearing once. The input for sequencing was whole blood, taken in connection with sensitization to the hapten diphenylcyclopropenone (DPC). The receptor set was obtained from a woman aged 40 to 55 with alopecia areata. Some clones in this sample may be carry-over from other donors' samples.

This clonotype has at least ten counts. The V gene is TRBV7-8, the J gene TRBJ2-3, with D possibly matching TRBD2 (5 bases). The CDR3 is 15 amino acids. The V end lost 2 bases, the J end lost 0 bases, and 9 bases lay between the germline ends. Germline V gene lookup returns CDR1 SGHVS and CDR2 FQNEAQ. Here the CDR3 reads CASSLRGKSTDTQYF. In DNA form, the CDR3 reads TGTGCCAGCAGCTTAAGAGGGAAAAGCACAGATACGCAGTATTTT.

The table lists this clonotype with many counts. The rearrangement links TRBV9 to TRBJ2-5; the match to TRBD2 covers 12 bases. The length of the CDR3 is 15 residues. The V gene end was trimmed by 2 bases and the J gene end by 10 bases; junction bases not matched to a gene: 9. Germline CDR1 is SGDLS and CDR2 is YYNGEE. Written as DNA, the CDR3 is TGTGCCAGCAGCGTTTCCGGGACTAGCGGGTTGGGCCAGTACTTC. This encodes CASSVSGTSGLGQYF. Supplemented by reference TRBV9 and TRBJ2-5, the full variable domain reads DSGVTQTPKHLITATGQRVTLRCSPRSGDLSVYWYQQSLDQGLQFLIQYYNGEERAKGNILERFSAQQFPDLHSELNLSSLELGDSALYFCASSVSGTSGLGQYFGPGTRLLVL.

This CDR3 reads CASSQDLRLNVETQYF. CDR3 nucleotides: TGTGCCAGCAGCCAAGATCTTAGGCTGAATGTGGAGACCCAGTACTTC. The chain combines TRBV4-2 with TRBJ2-5; no clear D gene. The CDR3 is made up of 16 amino acids. Trimming cost V 0 bases and J 5 bases, with 16 bases left between them. Germline V gene lookup returns CDR1 LGHNA and CDR2 YNFKEQ.

This clonotype was counted between two and nine times. V and J are TRBV29-1 and TRBJ1-4; 9 nucleotides align to TRBD1. This CDR3 spans 14 amino acids. Losses at the gene ends were 7 bases for V and 5 bases for J; bases not matched to a gene: 8. Germline V CDR1 and CDR2: SQVTM, ANQGSEA. The CDR3 loop is CSAFTGGRNEKLFF. DNA of the CDR3: TGCAGCGCTTTTACAGGGGGCAGGAATGAAAAACTGTTTTTT.

This clonotype appeared many times. CDR3: CASSGSGGTKETQYF. CDR3 in DNA: TGTGCCAGCAGCGGAAGCGGGGGGACTAAAGAGACCCAGTACTTC. The genes are TRBV9 and TRBJ2-5, with 9 bases lining up with TRBD2. V was pared by 3 bases and J by 3 bases, with 6 bases of the junction left unmatched. CDR3 length: 15 amino acids. Germline CDR1 SGDLS, CDR2 YYNGEE.

This clonotype was seen repeatedly, ten times or more. The V gene is TRBV5-1, the J gene TRBJ1-5; D remains unclear. CDR3 length: 14 amino acids. CDR1 is SGHRS, CDR2 YFSETQ, per germline. Trimming took 1 base from V and 12 from J, leaving 17 bases between them. The CDR3 coding sequence is TGCGCCAGCAGCTTGAGGCAGGAGATCGAGTGCCAGCATTTT. This sequence encodes CASSLRQEIECQHF.

The J gene is TRBJ2-3, the V gene TRBV7-9, with a weak D call TRBD1 (5 bases). CDR3 length: 16 amino acids. V was trimmed by 1 base and J by 0 bases, leaving 11 bases between them. Germline CDR1 is SEHNR and CDR2 is FQNEAQ (reference sequence). The CDR3 DNA follows: TGTGCCAGCAGCTTAGTATCCAGGGTTAGCACAGATACGCAGTATTTT. This codes for CASSLVSRVSTDTQYF.

There are many counts of this clonotype. The rearrangement joins TRBV6-1 to TRBJ1-2, with D possibly matching TRBD1 (6 bases). Trimming stripped 7 bases from V and 12 bases from J, with 27 bases between. Germline V gives CDR1 MNHNS, CDR2 SASEGT. The CDR3 has 15 residues. CDR3: CASTLTGAGTLRDTF. The CDR3 region has the DNA TGTGCCAGCACCCTTACTGGCGCAGGGACATTAAGGGACACCTTC.

This clonotype occurred many times. CDR3 nucleotides: TGCGCCAGCAGCTCTTTTACCTTAACTGGACAGGACGATCAGCCCCAGCATTTT. This translates into CASSSFTLTGQDDQPQHF. The rearrangement links TRBV5-1 to TRBJ1-5; 7 bases line up with TRBD1. CDR1 is SGHRS, CDR2 YFSETQ, per germline. J lost 5 bases, V lost 3 bases, and 17 bases had no gene match. The CDR3 spans 18 residues.

This clonotype was found many times. The rearrangement joins TRBV12-3 or TRBV12-4 to TRBJ1-2, with D unresolved. This CDR3 contains 13 residues. V shed 2 bases and J shed 3 bases, with 7 bases lying between them. CDR3 residues: CASSLPGYYGYTF. The CDR3 DNA reads as TGTGCCAGCAGTTTACCGGGATACTATGGCTACACCTTC.

The V gene is TRBV28, the J gene TRBJ1-6, with D unresolved. The CDR3 is made up of 16 amino acids. The V gene's germline CDR1 is MDHEN and CDR2 SYDVKM. The germline V and J ends were trimmed by 3 bases and 1 base, with 10 bases remaining between them. The CDR3 bases are TGTGCCAGCAGTTTGACTTTGGTTTCCTATAATTCACCCCTCCACTTT. Protein: CASSLTLVSYNSPLHF.

This clonotype was recorded many times. The gene calls are TRBV7-9 and TRBJ1-1; D is possibly TRBD1 (5 bases). CDR3 size: 14 residues. The V and J ends lost 0 bases and 1 base respectively, with 6 bases between them. The germline CDR1 and CDR2 sequences are SEHNR and FQNEAQ (reference sequence). As DNA, the CDR3 is TGTGCCAGCAGCTTAGCAGGGGCGAACACTGAAGCTTTCTTT. Translation: CASSLAGANTEAFF. Supplemented by reference TRBV7-9 and TRBJ1-1, the full variable domain reads DTGVSQNPRHKITKRGQNVTFRCDPISEHNRLYWYRQTLGQGPEFLTYFQNEAQLEKSRLLSDRFSAERPKGSFSTLEIQRTEQGDSAMYLCASSLAGANTEAFFGQGTRLTVV.

This clonotype was observed many times. This chain joins TRBV28 and TRBJ2-7; TRBD1 might be the D (6 bases). CDR1 and CDR2 from the germline V gene are MDHEN and SYDVKM. V gave up 6 bases and J gave up 2 bases, with 14 bases separating them. The CDR3 covers 14 residues. The CDR3 DNA reads as TGTGCCAGCAGCCACAGGGCCAGGGCCTACGAGCAGTACTTC. Residues: CASSHRARAYEQYF.

J is TRBJ1-1 and V is TRBV7-3; D is undetermined. Trimming cost V 1 base and J 4 bases, with 10 bases left between them. The germline V gene encodes CDR1 SGHTA and CDR2 FQGTGA. This CDR3 comprises 14 residues. The CDR3 bases are TGTGCCAGCAGCTTAATGCATGCCACCACTGAAGCTTTCTTT. Its translation is CASSLMHATTEAFF. Full variable domain (missing parts from reference TRBV7-3 and TRBJ1-1): GAGVSQTPSNKVTEKGKYVELRCDPISGHTALYWYRQSLGQGPEFLIYFQGTGAADDSGLPNDRFFAVRPEGSVSTLKIQRTERGDSAVYLCASSLMHATTEAFFGQGTRLTVV.

Concerning this clonotype itself: A much larger clone differs from this one at a single base, so this may be a read error. The chain has TRBV28 and TRBJ2-4; the D is unclear. Germline lookup yields CDR1 MDHEN and CDR2 SYDVKM. Trimming removed 1 base from V and 0 bases from J, with 13 bases in between. The CDR3 runs 17 residues. DNA for the CDR3: TGTGCCAGCAGTTTATTGGCCGGTCCTGAAGCCAAAAACATTCAGTACTTC. Its protein is CASSLLAGPEAKNIQYF. Combining the CDR3 with reference TRBV28 and TRBJ2-4 gives the whole variable domain DVKVTQSSRYLVKRTGEKVFLECVQDMDHENMFWYRQDPGLGLRLIYFSYDVKMKEKGDIPEGYSVSREKKERFSLILESASTNQTSMYLCASSLLAGPEAKNIQYFGAGTRLSVL.

The chain uses TRBV4-3 and TRBJ2-2; a possible D gene is TRBD1 (5 bases). The CDR3 totals 14 residues. V lost 0 bases and J lost 5, with 7 bases in between. Germline loops: CDR1 LGHNA, CDR2 YSLEER. As DNA, the CDR3 is TGCGCCAGCAGCCAAGATCCAGGGACCGGGGAGCTGTTTTTT. Protein product: CASSQDPGTGELFF.

V usage is TRBV7-2 and J usage is TRBJ2-3, with 9 nucleotides matching TRBD2. The CDR3 sequence is 15 residues long. CDR1 and CDR2 (germline): SGHTA, FQGNSA. Trimming removed 2 bases from V and 4 bases from J; junction bases left unmatched: 4. The CDR3 here is CASSLRRGGPDTQYF. The CDR3 DNA reads as TGTGCCAGCAGCTTAAGGCGGGGGGGCCCAGATACGCAGTATTTT.

About this clonotype itself: The CDR3 carries no conserved terminal phenylalanine or tryptophan, so it likely arises from a read error. The chain employs TRBV6-2 or TRBV6-3 and TRBJ2-1; D perhaps matches TRBD1 (6 bases). CDR3 size: 11 residues. Trimming took off 6 bases at V and 10 bases at J, with 10 bases between the two ends. Germline V lookup: CDR1 MNHEY, CDR2 SVGEGT. CDR3 protein: CASSLTGEQFS. The CDR3 nucleotides read TGTGCCAGCAGCCTTACAGGGGAGCAGTTCTCC.

This clonotype was seen at least ten times. The V call is TRBV27, the J call TRBJ2-2, with TRBD1 as a possible D gene (6 bases). Germline V gives CDR1 MNHEY, CDR2 SMNVEV (reference sequence). Trimming removed 3 bases at V and 4 bases at J, with 9 bases between. The CDR3 has 14 amino acids. CDR3 region: CASSFLGATGELFF. Written as DNA, the CDR3 is TGTGCCAGCAGTTTCTTGGGGGCCACCGGGGAGCTGTTTTTT.

Many counts were recorded for this clonotype. CDR3 nucleotides: TGTGCCAGCAGCTTAGCGCCCAGGGCGAGCTCCTACGAGCAGTACTTC. This translates into CASSLAPRASSYEQYF. This rearrangement joins TRBV7-9 to TRBJ2-7; weak D call: TRBD1 (5 bases). V lost 0 bases to trimming and J lost 0 bases, with 12 bases between them. The CDR3 covers 16 residues. CDR1 and CDR2 (germline): SEHNR, FQNEAQ (reference sequence).